This entry lists 22 T cell receptor beta chains sequenced from one sample in a study of cytomegalovirus exposure and HLA in healthy donors. The PCR used 60 Vbeta and 13 Jbeta primers. Using immunoSEQ multiplex PCR, the repertoire was profiled, and TCRdb retains in-frame clones only, with some absent. The sample includes roughly 180,000 clones, almost 85% of them seen just once. Sequencing was carried out using PBMCs. All receptors derive from a man aged 25-45 years in good health and CMV-seronegative.

The chain uses TRBV29-1 and TRBJ2-3, with unresolved D. Trimming left V 1 base short and J 4 bases short, with 6 bases between. CDR1 and CDR2 from the germline V gene are SQVTM and ANQGSEA. This CDR3 is built from 12 residues. The CDR3 sequence: CSVEVSADTQYF. CDR3 DNA sequence: TGCAGCGTTGAAGTATCGGCAGATACGCAGTATTTT.

V usage is TRBV25-1 and J usage is TRBJ2-3; D unclear. V was shortened by 6 bases and J by 2 bases, with 9 bases between the two germline ends. CDR1 and CDR2 (germline): MGHDK, SYGVNS. This CDR3 is 13 amino acids long. The CDR3, as DNA: TGTGCCAGCAGGTCCAGTTTCACAGATACGCAGTATTTT. Its translation is CASRSSFTDTQYF.

CDR3 DNA: TGTGCCAGCAGCTCCGGGACAGGCTCCTACGAGCAGTACTTC. Translated, it gives CASSSGTGSYEQYF. The genes are TRBV7-9 and TRBJ2-7; TRBD1 matches 8 bases. Trimming removed 4 bases from V and 0 bases from J; junction bases left unmatched: 2. The CDR3 has 14 amino acids. Per germline, CDR1 SEHNR and CDR2 FQNEAQ (reference sequence).

This clone was found a few times. CDR3 in amino acids: CASSFNYNEQFF. DNA for the CDR3: TGTGCCAGCAGCTTCAACTACAATGAGCAGTTCTTC. This sequence joins TRBV11-2 and TRBJ2-1; D uncertain. This CDR3 region has 12 residues. V shed 3 bases and J shed 3 bases, with 3 bases lying between them. Germline-derived CDR1 and CDR2 are SGHAT and FQNNGV.

The V gene is TRBV19, the J gene TRBJ2-1; TRBD2 agrees at 10 bases. The CDR3 spans 18 residues. V lost 3 bases to trimming and J lost 5 bases; unmatched junction nucleotides: 13. The germline gives CDR1 LNHDA, CDR2 SQIVND (reference sequence). As DNA, the CDR3 is TGTGCCAGTAGTATGGCCCATCCGATCCTAGCGGGGGACAATGAGCAGTTCTTC. It codes for CASSMAHPILAGDNEQFF.

The V gene is TRBV11-3, the J gene TRBJ2-1; 7 bases fit TRBD2. CDR3 length equals 13 residues. Germline CDR1 reads SGHNT; CDR2 reads YENEEA. Unmatched junction bases numbered 1, after V lost 3 bases and J lost 5 bases. CDR3 residues: CASSFRGDNEQFF. CDR3 DNA sequence: TGTGCCAGCAGCTTTCGGGGGGACAATGAGCAGTTCTTC.

With regard to this clone: This sample also contains other DNA sequences that code for the same CDR3. The J gene is TRBJ2-1, the V gene TRBV6-1; 7 bases are shared with TRBD1. Germline trimming cut 9 bases from V and 1 base from J; bases unmatched to any gene: 6. Germline-derived CDR1 and CDR2 are MNHNS and SASEGT. The CDR3 length is 14 residues. The CDR3 DNA reads as TGTGCCAGTAGGGAACAGGGGTCCTACAATGAGCAGTTCTTC. This encodes CASREQGSYNEQFF.

The chain couples TRBV2 to TRBJ2-1; 9 bases are a match to TRBD2. The CDR3 covers 18 residues. Germline lookup yields CDR1 SNHLY and CDR2 FYNNEI. V shed 2 bases, J shed 2 bases, and the junction held 10 bases outside the gene matches. The CDR3, as DNA: TGTGCCAGCAGTGAACTGAGTCTGACTAGCGGAGCCTACAATGAGCAGTTCTTC. Amino acids: CASSELSLTSGAYNEQFF.

DNA for the CDR3: TGTGCCTGTCCAGCCGGGACAGGGGTGTACAATGAGCAGTTCTTC. Protein: CACPAGTGVYNEQFF. The chain links TRBV30 to TRBJ2-1; 10 bases line up with TRBD1. Germline V lookup: CDR1 GTSNPN, CDR2 SVGIG (reference sequence). J gave up 4 bases and V 6 bases, and 9 bases lay outside the gene matches. The CDR3 consists of 15 residues.

Only a few counts were recorded for this clone. The chain is built from TRBV18 and TRBJ1-4; 8 positions agree with TRBD1. Germline V lookup: CDR1 KGHSH, CDR2 LQKENI. This CDR3 spans 18 amino acids. V lost 1 base to trimming and J lost 2 bases; unmatched junction nucleotides: 9. DNA for the CDR3: TGTGCCAGCTCACCACGGCAGACAGGGGCGCAGACTAATGAAAAACTGTTTTTT. Translated: CASSPRQTGAQTNEKLFF.

The rearrangement links TRBV6-1 to TRBJ1-4; tentatively, D is TRBD1 (6 bases). This CDR3 has 15 residues. Between the trimmed V and J ends, which lost 2 bases and 8 bases, there was a span of 15 bases. Per the germline V gene, CDR1 is MNHNS and CDR2 is SASEGT. The CDR3 here is CASSEFWQGNEKLFF. The CDR3 DNA sequence: TGTGCCAGCAGTGAATTTTGGCAGGGGAACGAAAAACTGTTTTTT.

The chain links TRBV30 to TRBJ2-7, with 8 bases identical to TRBD2. After removal of 2 bases from V and 1 base from J, the junction contained 7 bases not matched to a gene. The germline gives CDR1 GTSNPN, CDR2 SVGIG (reference sequence). This CDR3 spans 15 amino acids. The CDR3 DNA is TGTGCCTGGAGTATTCCGGGACTAGAATCCTACGAGCAGTACTTC. It translates to CAWSIPGLESYEQYF.

This chain uses TRBV14 with TRBJ1-1; perhaps TRBD1 as D (5 bases). V lost 5 bases and J 7 bases, leaving 14 bases between the germline ends. Germline values: CDR1 SGHDN, CDR2 FVKESK. This CDR3 is 13 amino acids long. In DNA, the CDR3 is TGTGCCAGCAGCTACGCCCCGGGACTTGAAGCTTTCTTT. Its protein product is CASSYAPGLEAFF.

This rearrangement joins TRBV2 to TRBJ1-6, with 10 bases that match TRBD1. From germline, CDR1 is SNHLY and CDR2 FYNNEI. CDR3 length: 17 residues. V trimming: 4 bases; J trimming: 3 bases; junction bases outside the gene matches: 6. In DNA form, the CDR3 reads TGTGCCAGCAGTGCTCTGGGACAGGGGATCTATAATTCACCCCTCCACTTT. It encodes CASSALGQGIYNSPLHF.

The chain couples TRBV11-2 to TRBJ1-1, with TRBD1 matching 7 bases. Germline CDR1 and CDR2: SGHAT and FQNNGV. The CDR3 sequence is 16 residues long. The ends lost 1 base at V and 1 base at J; junction bases unmatched: 6. DNA of the CDR3: TGTGCCAGCAGCTTAGTCATGGGACAGCCGAACACTGAAGCTTTCTTT. This gives the protein CASSLVMGQPNTEAFF.

V and J are TRBV6-5 and TRBJ1-1; D is unresolved. This CDR3 is built from 14 residues. Trimming stripped 6 bases from V and 5 bases from J, with 16 bases between. The germline V gene has CDR1 MNHEY and CDR2 SVGAGI. The CDR3 here is CASSSDPGRTEAFF. The CDR3 DNA follows: TGTGCCAGCAGCTCGGACCCGGGGAGGACTGAAGCTTTCTTT.

The CDR3 loop is CASRDGGLAVTQYF. In DNA form, the CDR3 reads TGTGCCAGCAGAGACGGAGGGCTAGCGGTCACGCAGTATTTT. J is TRBJ2-3 and V is TRBV6-6; 7 bases agree with TRBD2. The CDR3 has 14 amino acids. V trimming: 6 bases; J trimming: 9 bases; junction bases outside the gene matches: 12. Germline loops: CDR1 MNHNY, CDR2 SVGAGI (reference sequence).

This chain links TRBV5-1 with TRBJ2-1, with D maybe TRBD2 (6 bases). Looked up from germline, CDR1 is SGHRS and CDR2 is YFSETQ. CDR3 length equals 14 residues. The V and J ends lost 5 bases and 6 bases respectively, with 15 bases between them. The CDR3, as DNA: TGCGCCAGCAGTCTGGCGGGGCCTCTCAATGAGCAGTTCTTC. This encodes CASSLAGPLNEQFF.

This chain uses TRBV6-1 with TRBJ2-7; D is perhaps TRBD2 (6 bases). The V gene's germline CDR1 is MNHNS and CDR2 SASEGT. The CDR3 covers 15 residues. Between the trimmed V and J ends, which lost 6 bases and 2 bases, there was a span of 17 bases. The CDR3: CASRVPGLPTYEQYF. The CDR3, as DNA: TGTGCCAGCAGAGTCCCGGGACTCCCGACCTACGAGCAGTACTTC.

This clone was seen just once. V and J are TRBV19 and TRBJ2-5; D is possibly TRBD1 (6 bases). CDR3 length: 17 residues. The V end was cut by 1 base, the J end by 0 bases, with 15 bases between. CDR1 LNHDA and CDR2 SQIVND come from the germline V gene (reference sequence). As DNA, the CDR3 is TGTGCCAGTAGTATAGGAGTCGGAGGACAGCACCAAGAGACCCAGTACTTC. Protein: CASSIGVGGQHQETQYF.

This rearrangement joins TRBV2 to TRBJ2-5, with 12 bases lining up with TRBD2. The CDR3 spans 15 residues. The germline V gene encodes CDR1 SNHLY and CDR2 FYNNEI. With 3 bases clipped from V and 5 bases from J, the junction kept 4 bases outside the gene matches. The CDR3 protein is CASSELGLAGETQYF. The DNA for the CDR3 is TGTGCCAGCAGTGAGCTAGGACTAGCGGGGGAGACCCAGTACTTC.

This clone has a handful of counts. The chain employs TRBV5-1 and TRBJ1-1, with D perhaps TRBD1 (5 bases). CDR3 length: 17 amino acids. The V gene lost 4 bases and the J gene lost 0 bases, with 19 bases spanning the gap. Germline-derived CDR1 and CDR2 are SGHRS and YFSETQ. CDR3 amino acids: CASSPGGGVGMNTEAFF. The CDR3 nucleotides are TGCGCCAGCAGCCCGGGAGGAGGGGTGGGGATGAACACTGAAGCTTTCTTT.